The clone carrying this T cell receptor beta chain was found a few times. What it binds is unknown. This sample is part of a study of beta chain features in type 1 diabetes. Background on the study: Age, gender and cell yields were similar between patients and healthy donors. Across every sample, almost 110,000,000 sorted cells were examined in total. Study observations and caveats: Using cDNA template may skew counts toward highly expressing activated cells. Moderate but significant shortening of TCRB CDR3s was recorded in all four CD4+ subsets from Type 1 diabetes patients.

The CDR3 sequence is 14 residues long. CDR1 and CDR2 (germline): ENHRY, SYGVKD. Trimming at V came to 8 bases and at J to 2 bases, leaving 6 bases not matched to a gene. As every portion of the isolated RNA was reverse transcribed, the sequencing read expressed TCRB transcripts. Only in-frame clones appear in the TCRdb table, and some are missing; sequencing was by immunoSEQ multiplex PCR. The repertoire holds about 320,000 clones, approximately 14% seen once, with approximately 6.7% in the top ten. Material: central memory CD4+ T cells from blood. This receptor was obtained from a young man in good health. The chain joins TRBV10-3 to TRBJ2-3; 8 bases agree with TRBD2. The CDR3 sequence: CAIAGRDSTDTQYF. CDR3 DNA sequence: TGTGCCATCGCCGGGAGGGATTCCACAGATACGCAGTATTTT.